This entry concerns a single T cell receptor (beta chain). The data were taken from a study of blood T cell repertoires in COVID-19. Sequencing was performed with immunoSEQ multiplex PCR; in TCRdb, only in-frame clones are kept and a portion is missing. The sample has 90,000 to 150,000 clones, around 89% seen once. The material sequenced was peripheral blood. This sequence originates from a human donor with acute or convalescent COVID-19. The donor label of this sample is uncertain.

The CDR3 bases are TGTGCCAGCAGCCTACTAGCGGGAGTTGGGGAGACCCAGTACTTC. Its translation: CASSLLAGVGETQYF. The chain is built from TRBV7-8 and TRBJ2-5; 11 bases are shared with TRBD2. J gave up 5 bases and V 5 bases, and 7 bases lay outside the gene matches. CDR3 length: 15 amino acids. Germline V lookup: CDR1 SGHVS, CDR2 FQNEAQ.